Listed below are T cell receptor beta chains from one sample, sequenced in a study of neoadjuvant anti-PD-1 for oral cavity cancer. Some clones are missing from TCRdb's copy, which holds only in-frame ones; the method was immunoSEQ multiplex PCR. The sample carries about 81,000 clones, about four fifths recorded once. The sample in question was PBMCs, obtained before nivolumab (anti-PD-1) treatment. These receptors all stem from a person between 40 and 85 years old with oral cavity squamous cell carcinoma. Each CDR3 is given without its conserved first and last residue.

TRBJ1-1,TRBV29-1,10,SGGTPVIGAF
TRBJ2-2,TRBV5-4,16,ASSLGIAGPTNTGELF
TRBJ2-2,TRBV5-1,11,ASSFGGPGELF
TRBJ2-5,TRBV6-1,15,ASREVAFTGLRETQY
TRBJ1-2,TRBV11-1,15,ASSPWTGGFLDYGYT
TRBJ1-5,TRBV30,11,AFDRVRNQPQH
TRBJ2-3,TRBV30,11,AWSVRGADTQY
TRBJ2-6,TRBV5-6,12,ASSRPGGANVLT
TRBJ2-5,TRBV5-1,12,ASSSSGAGETQY
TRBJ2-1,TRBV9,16,ASSVVASGRGFPGEQF
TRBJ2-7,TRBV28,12,ASTSLTSGYEQY
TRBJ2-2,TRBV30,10,AWNRDTGELF
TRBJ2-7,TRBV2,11,ASSVSGNGEQY
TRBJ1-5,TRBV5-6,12,ASSLGQSNQPQH
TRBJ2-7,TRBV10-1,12,ASSRDGSSYEQY
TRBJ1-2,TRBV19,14,ASSIDPGQGNYGYT
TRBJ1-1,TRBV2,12,ASSEASSRTEAF
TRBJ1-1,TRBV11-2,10,ASSLQLTGAF
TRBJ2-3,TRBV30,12,AWASGPAGDTQY
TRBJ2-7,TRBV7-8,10,ASSFTDYEQY
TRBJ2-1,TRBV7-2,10,ASGPYRASEI
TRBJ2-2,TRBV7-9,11,ASSLDPGRELF
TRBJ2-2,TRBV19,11,ASSDPNTGELF
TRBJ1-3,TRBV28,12,ASSLGRDGNTIY
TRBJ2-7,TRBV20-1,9,SASRGYEQY
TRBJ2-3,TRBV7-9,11,ASSRPGKDTQY
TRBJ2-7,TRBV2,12,ASSVGQGVNEQY
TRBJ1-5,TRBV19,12,ASTRDRASQPQH
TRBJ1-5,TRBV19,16,ASSIDLWGRGREQPQH
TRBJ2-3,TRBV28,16,ASTASGWGAGGTDTQY
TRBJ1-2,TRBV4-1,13,ASSQVDRGASGYT
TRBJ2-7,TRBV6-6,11,ATGVQGTYEQY
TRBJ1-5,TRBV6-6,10,ASSYAVQPQH
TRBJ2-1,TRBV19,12,ASSILSGRDEQF
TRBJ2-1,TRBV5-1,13,ASSLAGTGAFGQF
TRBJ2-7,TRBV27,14,ASTRLQGTGIYEQY
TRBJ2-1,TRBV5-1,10,ASSDEYNEQF
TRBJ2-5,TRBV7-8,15,ASSLEFTTSVRETQY
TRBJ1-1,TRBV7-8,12,ASSLGTGNTEAF
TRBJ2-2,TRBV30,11,AWSFSALGELF
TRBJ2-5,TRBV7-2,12,ASRGRVAGETQY